A few counts support the clone carrying this TCR beta chain. The time point was: newly diagnosed GD, antithyroid drugs for less than 3 months. Preparation of the TCR library used RNA extracted from PBMCs. The record originates from a study of regulatory T cells in long-lasting Graves disease. Germline-derived CDR1 and CDR2 are DFQATT and SNEGSKA (reference sequence). V gave up 6 bases and J gave up 0 bases, with 12 bases separating them. The CDR3 runs to 14 residues. Arm-PCR of CDR3 regions and iRepertoire HTBI primers were the basis on which TCR beta libraries were built. TCRdb recomputed calls from the multiplex PCR reads with MiXCR, one row per CDR3 protein. Seen here are some 350,000 distinct CDR3 sequences, 16% observed once, and the top ten hold around 20%. The sample was also linked to a second study, of T cells in Graves' hyperthyroidism and ophthalmopathy.

The sequencing here drew on peripheral blood mononuclear cells (PBMCs), taken at new diagnosis, from a patient treated with antithyroid drugs. This TCR was sampled from a woman younger than 35 with Graves disease. The chain employs TRBV20-1 and TRBJ2-1, with D possibly matching TRBD2 (6 bases). CDR3 nucleotide sequence: TGCAGTGCCCGGGGGACTTACTCCTACAATGAGCAGTTCTTC. Protein product: CSARGTYSYNEQFF.